The entry below gives a single TCR beta chain sequence along with its context. The sample originates from a study of cytomegalovirus exposure and HLA in healthy donors. From germline, CDR1 is MNHEY and CDR2 SMNVEV (reference sequence). V lost 4 bases and J lost 9, with 19 bases in between. The CDR3 runs 14 residues. Amplification used 60 Vbeta primers and 13 Jbeta primers. The assay was immunoSEQ multiplex PCR, and TCRdb's table has in-frame clones only and misses some. The sample shows almost 200,000 clones, over 75% of them seen only once. This TCR was recovered from a woman aged 45-60 years in good health and CMV-seronegative. What was sequenced was PBMCs. The chain links TRBV27 to TRBJ2-7; D is perhaps TRBD2 (6 bases). CDR3 protein: CASSSSVAWTTQYF. As DNA, the CDR3 is TGTGCCAGCAGTTCGAGTGTTGCTTGGACTACGCAGTACTTC.